One sample yielded the 2 T cell receptor beta chains listed below, sequenced in a study of regulatory T cells in long-lasting Graves disease. In building TCR beta libraries, iRepertoire HTBI primers were used together with Arm-PCR of CDR3 regions. TCRdb re-analysed the multiplex PCR reads in MiXCR, keeping a single row per CDR3 protein. This table has 400,000 to 500,000 distinct CDR3 sequences, 15% appearing once. Sample time point: newly diagnosed GD, antithyroid drugs for less than 3 months. Extracted PBMC RNA gave rise to the TCR library. Separately, the same data were catalogued under a study of T cells in Graves' hyperthyroidism and ophthalmopathy.

This sample comprised peripheral blood mononuclear cells (PBMCs), obtained at new diagnosis, from a patient treated with antithyroid drugs. These receptors came from a woman in her thirties or forties with Graves disease.

A few counts support this clonotype. The rearrangement joins TRBV5-1 to TRBJ1-5; D is uncertain. CDR3 size: 14 residues. CDR1 is SGHRS, CDR2 YFSETQ, per germline. The V end lost 0 bases, the J end lost 4 bases, and 8 bases lay between the germline ends. The CDR3 loop reads CASSLDSLNQPQHF. Written as DNA, the CDR3 is TGCGCCAGCAGCTTGGACAGCCTTAATCAGCCCCAGCATTTT.

The V and J genes are TRBV12-3 or TRBV12-4 and TRBJ2-1; maybe TRBD2 (5 bases). The CDR3 is 13 residues long. V gave up 6 bases and J gave up 9 bases, with 15 bases separating them. The CDR3 nucleotides read TGTGCCAGCAGCCCCCGGGCTAGCAGTGAGCAGTTCTTC. Translating gives CASSPRASSEQFF.